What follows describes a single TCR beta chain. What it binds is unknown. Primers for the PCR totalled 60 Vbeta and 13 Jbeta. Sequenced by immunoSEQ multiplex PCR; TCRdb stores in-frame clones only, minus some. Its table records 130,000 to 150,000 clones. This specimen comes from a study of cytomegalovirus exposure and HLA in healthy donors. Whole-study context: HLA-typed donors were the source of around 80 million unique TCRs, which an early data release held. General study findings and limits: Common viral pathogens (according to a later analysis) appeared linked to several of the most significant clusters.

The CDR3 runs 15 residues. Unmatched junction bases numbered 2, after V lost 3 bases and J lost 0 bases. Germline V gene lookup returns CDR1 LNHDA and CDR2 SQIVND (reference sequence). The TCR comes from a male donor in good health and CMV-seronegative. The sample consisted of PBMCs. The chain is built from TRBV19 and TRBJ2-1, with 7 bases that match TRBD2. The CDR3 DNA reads TGTGCCAGTAGTATTGCGGGGGACTCCTACAATGAGCAGTTCTTC. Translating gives CASSIAGDSYNEQFF.